This TCR beta chain was captured by sequencing in a study of T cell repertoires in cytomegalovirus infection. This clonotype was seen many times. TCRdb analysed the reads with MiXCR anew, one entry per CDR3 protein. Seen here are more than 85,000 distinct CDR3 sequences, around 22% observed once, and the top ten hold about two fifths. Per germline, CDR1 DFQATT and CDR2 SNEGSKA (reference sequence). The CDR3 length is 15 residues. After removal of 0 bases from V and 7 bases from J, the junction contained 8 bases not matched to a gene. Material: CD8+ T cells from PBMCs. This TCR was recovered from a human donor in good health (CMV status not recorded). Some clones in this sample may be carry-over from other donors' samples. The chain is built from TRBV20-1 and TRBJ2-7, with 11 bases lining up with TRBD2. CDR3 sequence (DNA): TGCAGTGCTAGAGATATGACTAGCGGGATAAAAGAGCAGTACTTC. This sequence encodes CSARDMTSGIKEQYF.